The rows below give T cell receptor beta chains drawn from one sample of a study of blood T cell repertoires in COVID-19. Using immunoSEQ multiplex PCR, the repertoire was profiled, and TCRdb retains in-frame clones only, with some absent. This table holds a few hundred thousand clones, 91% found once. The sequenced material came from peripheral blood. The origin of the receptors is a person aged 18-35 years with COVID-19, enrolled during active disease. The CDR3 runs from the conserved cysteine through the conserved F or W. The order of the fields is clone size, V gene, CDR3 length, J gene, D gene, CDR3 DNA, CDR3 protein. D genes are given only for firm matches. Clone sizes are given selectively: once, few, many, or a class where the clone is expanded.

-	TRBV10-3	11	TRBJ1-1	-	TGTGCCATCAGTGAGGGTGCGGGGGCTTTCTTT	CAISEGAGAFF
once	TRBV4-2	17	TRBJ1-4	TRBD1	TGTGCCAGCAGCCAAGATCTTGGACAGGGGGGTGGTGAAAAACTGTTTTTT	CASSQDLGQGGGEKLFF
-	TRBV2	14	TRBJ1-6	-	TGTGCCAGCAGTGAGCGGCAAAACCCGGAGGCCCTCCACTTT	CASSERQNPEALHF
-	TRBV9	14	TRBJ2-5	-	TGTGCCAGCATGGCGGGGCCGGATCAAGAGACCCAGTACTTC	CASMAGPDQETQYF
-	TRBV19	15	TRBJ2-5	TRBD2	TGTGCCAGTAGTATAGTTACCAGCGGGGGAGAGACCCAGTACTTC	CASSIVTSGGETQYF
-	TRBV6-1	15	TRBJ1-5	TRBD1	TGTGCCAGCAGTGAAGAAAGGACAGGGATTCAGCCCCAGCATTTT	CASSEERTGIQPQHF
-	TRBV29-1	13	TRBJ2-7	TRBD1	TGCAGCGTTGTTGGACAGGGCGGCCACGAGCAGTACTTC	CSVVGQGGHEQYF
-	TRBV7-9	12	TRBJ2-1	-	TGTGCCAGCAGCTTAGGGGGGGATGAGCAGTTCTTC	CASSLGGDEQFF
-	TRBV3-1/TRBV3-2	16	TRBJ2-1	TRBD2	TGTGCCAGCAGCCAATATGGTCTAGCGGGAGAAAATGAGCAGTTCTTC	CASSQYGLAGENEQFF
-	TRBV7-6	14	TRBJ2-7	-	TGTGCCAGCACCGCTTTCCCAGGGAATTACGAGCAGTACTTC	CASTAFPGNYEQYF
-	TRBV7-2	16	TRBJ1-4	-	TGTGCCAGCAGCCAGCGGTCACCCGCAACTAATGAAAAACTGTTTTTT	CASSQRSPATNEKLFF
-	TRBV28	15	TRBJ2-7	TRBD2	TGTGCCAGCAGTTTGGGACTAGGGAGCTCCTACGAGCAGTACTTC	CASSLGLGSSYEQYF
-	TRBV28	12	TRBJ1-5	-	TGTGCCAGCACAGGACACAATCAGCCCCAGCATTTT	CASTGHNQPQHF
-	TRBV6-5	13	TRBJ2-1	TRBD2	TGTGCCAGCAACCGGGGGGTAAACAATGAGCAGTTCTTC	CASNRGVNNEQFF
-	TRBV11-2	16	TRBJ1-2	TRBD1	TGTGCCAGCAGCGAACCCCTCAGGGGGCGCTTCTATGGCTACACCTTC	CASSEPLRGRFYGYTF
-	TRBV11-2	13	TRBJ1-1	TRBD1	TGTGCCAGCACCCAGGGGGCGGAAACTGAAGCTTTCTTT	CASTQGAETEAFF
once	TRBV11-2	15	TRBJ2-7	-	TGTGCCAGCAGCTCAGGAACTAGCTCTTACTACGAGCAGTACTTC	CASSSGTSSYYEQYF
-	TRBV6-2/TRBV6-3	16	TRBJ1-6	-	TGTGCCAGCAGTTACGGAGGGGTTGGTCGTGGTTCACCCCTCCACTTT	CASSYGGVGRGSPLHF